Below, 21 T cell receptor beta chains from the same sample are listed, as sequenced in a study of blood T cell repertoires in COVID-19. TCRdb keeps only in-frame clones here, not all; method: immunoSEQ multiplex PCR. The sample yields a few hundred thousand clones, roughly 90% seen once. The specimen sequenced was PBMCs or T cells enriched from blood (not recorded which). These receptors all come from a woman between 40 and 55 years old who had recovered from COVID-19.

This CDR3 is CASSVGGRGSYEQYF. In nucleotides, the CDR3 is TGTGCCAGCAGCGTAGGGGGCAGGGGCTCCTACGAGCAGTACTTC. V and J are TRBV9 and TRBJ2-7; a possible D gene is TRBD1 (6 bases). The CDR3 covers 15 residues. Trimming removed 0 bases from V and 0 bases from J, with 10 bases in between. From germline, CDR1 is SGDLS and CDR2 YYNGEE.

V gene TRBV7-9 combines with J gene TRBJ1-1; D gene unclear. Trimming took 0 bases from V and 1 from J, leaving 9 bases between them. The CDR3 consists of 15 residues. In germline, CDR1 is SEHNR, CDR2 FQNEAQ (reference sequence). The CDR3 here is CASSLALGGNTEAFF. The CDR3 bases are TGTGCCAGCAGCTTAGCCCTGGGAGGGAACACTGAAGCTTTCTTT.

V is TRBV25-1 and J is TRBJ2-7; 9 bases line up with TRBD1. This CDR3 is 15 amino acids long. Germline CDR1 reads MGHDK; CDR2 reads SYGVNS. J lost 1 base, V lost 4 bases, and 5 bases had no gene match. CDR3 region: CASSGPGQGSYEQYF. CDR3 DNA sequence: TGTGCCAGCAGTGGGCCGGGACAGGGATCCTACGAGCAGTACTTC.

The J gene is TRBJ1-1, the V gene TRBV4-2, with TRBD1 matching 9 bases. There are 16 residues in the CDR3. The germline CDR1 and CDR2 sequences are LGHNA and YNFKEQ. After removal of 6 bases from V and 4 bases from J, the junction contained 12 bases not matched to a gene. CDR3 in amino acids: CASRRLGQGEGTEAFF. CDR3 in DNA: TGTGCCAGCAGACGCTTGGGACAGGGAGAGGGCACTGAAGCTTTCTTT.

The CDR3 nucleotides are TGTGCCAGCAGCGTAGAAAGCGGGGGGGCCGGGGTCGGCATTCAGTACTTC. It is translated as CASSVESGGAGVGIQYF. The chain has TRBV9 and TRBJ2-4; 10 positions agree with TRBD2. The germline CDR1 and CDR2 sequences are SGDLS and YYNGEE. The ends lost 0 bases at V and 9 bases at J; junction bases unmatched: 12. This CDR3 has 17 residues.

J is TRBJ1-1 and V is TRBV5-4; TRBD1 aligns across 9 bases. The CDR3 runs to 16 residues. The germline CDR1 and CDR2 sequences are SGHNT and YYREEE (reference sequence). The ends lost 4 bases at V and 5 bases at J; junction bases unmatched: 12. CDR3 in amino acids: CASSGGGTGRETEAFF. CDR3 coding DNA: TGTGCCAGCAGCGGCGGGGGGACAGGGCGGGAGACTGAAGCTTTCTTT. Using reference TRBV5-4 and TRBJ1-1 for the parts outside the CDR3, the full variable domain is ETGVTQSPTHLIKTRGQQVTLRCSSQSGHNTVSWYQQALGQGPQFIFQYYREEENGRGNFPPRFSGLQFPNYSSELNVNALELDDSALYLCASSGGGTGRETEAFFGQGTRLTVV.

Remarks on this clone: Other DNA sequences in this sample translate to the same CDR3. The chain employs TRBV11-3 and TRBJ1-6; D not resolved. The CDR3 is made up of 13 amino acids. Germline assignment: CDR1 SGHNT and CDR2 YENEEA. Deletions cut 1 base from V and 7 bases from J, with 5 bases between. CDR3 sequence: CASSLGPNSPLHF. CDR3 in DNA: TGTGCCAGCAGCTTAGGGCCGAATTCACCCCTCCACTTT.

This chain's CDR3 is CASSRGRSSYEQYF. CDR3 DNA: TGTGCCAGCAGCCGAGGGAGGAGCTCCTACGAGCAGTACTTC. The rearrangement uses TRBV27 and TRBJ2-7, with D perhaps matching TRBD2 (6 bases). V lost 6 bases and J 0 bases, leaving 12 bases between the germline ends. The CDR3 is 14 residues long. Germline V CDR1 and CDR2: MNHEY, SMNVEV (reference sequence).

This chain uses TRBV28 with TRBJ1-2; TRBD1 agrees at 7 bases. CDR3 length: 16 amino acids. Looked up from germline, CDR1 is MDHEN and CDR2 is SYDVKM. V lost 4 bases, J lost 8 bases, and 16 bases stayed unmatched. DNA of the CDR3: TGTGCCAGCAGTTCACCCCACTCTGACAGGGCGGGAGGCTACACCTTC. The encoded protein is CASSSPHSDRAGGYTF.

The chain couples TRBV10-2 to TRBJ2-2; D not certain. Germline CDR1 and CDR2: WSHSY and SAAADI. The V end was cut by 0 bases, the J end by 1 base, with 6 bases between. This CDR3 is built from 15 residues. Here the CDR3 reads CASSESNRNTGELFF. Here the CDR3 DNA reads TGCGCCAGCAGTGAGTCGAACAGGAACACCGGGGAGCTGTTTTTT.

The chain couples TRBV5-1 to TRBJ2-7; no definite D call. The CDR3 totals 14 residues. Trimming took off 0 bases at V and 4 bases at J, with 11 bases between the two ends. CDR1 and CDR2 from the germline V gene are SGHRS and YFSETQ. CDR3 bases: TGCGCCAGCAGCTTGGCGGGTCTTATGTACGAGCAGTACTTC. Translation: CASSLAGLMYEQYF.

The chain links TRBV6-5 to TRBJ2-7; perhaps TRBD1 as D (6 bases). Deletions cut 8 bases from V and 4 bases from J, with 12 bases between. The CDR3 runs 12 residues. The germline V gene encodes CDR1 MNHEY and CDR2 SVGAGI. The CDR3, as DNA: TGTGCCAGCGGACCCAGGGGATACGAGCAGTACTTC. Translation gives CASGPRGYEQYF.

The chain joins TRBV6-6 to TRBJ2-5, with D possibly matching TRBD1 (6 bases). Germline values: CDR1 MNHNY, CDR2 SVGAGI (reference sequence). The germline V and J ends were trimmed by 1 base and 5 bases, with 14 bases remaining between them. The CDR3 loop spans 15 amino acids. The CDR3 loop reads CASSYYEQGSETQYF. The CDR3 nucleotides read TGTGCCAGCAGTTACTATGAACAGGGATCGGAGACCCAGTACTTC.

This clone was observed once. The chain joins TRBV29-1 to TRBJ2-7; tentative D call: TRBD1 (6 bases). The CDR3 is 12 residues long. Germline values: CDR1 SQVTM, CDR2 ANQGSEA. V was cut by 6 bases and J by 6 bases, with 15 bases left in between. In DNA form, the CDR3 reads TGCAGCGTCCCCACTACAGGGAGCGAGCAGTACTTC. It codes for CSVPTTGSEQYF.

The V gene is TRBV24-1, the J gene TRBJ1-2; D is ambiguous. V was trimmed by 2 bases and J by 3 bases, leaving 9 bases between them. CDR1 and CDR2 (germline): KGHDR, SFDVKD. This CDR3 spans 14 amino acids. The CDR3 nucleotides are TGTGCCACCAGTGATTCGTCCCTTTACTATGGCTACACCTTC. The encoded protein is CATSDSSLYYGYTF.

The rearrangement uses TRBV29-1 and TRBJ2-7; 9 bases agree with TRBD2. The CDR3 is made up of 14 amino acids. Trimming removed 3 bases from V and 1 base from J; junction bases left unmatched: 4. Germline loops: CDR1 SQVTM, CDR2 ANQGSEA. The CDR3 region is CSVEVAGVSYEQYF. CDR3 DNA: TGCAGCGTTGAGGTAGCGGGGGTATCCTACGAGCAGTACTTC.

This clone appeared once. CDR3 protein: CASSATGTSGGPNTGELFF. CDR3 nucleotide sequence: TGTGCCAGTAGTGCCACCGGGACTAGCGGGGGGCCGAACACCGGGGAGCTGTTTTTT. The chain is built from TRBV19 and TRBJ2-2; 15 nucleotides line up with TRBD2. This CDR3 is 19 amino acids long. Germline-derived CDR1 and CDR2 are LNHDA and SQIVND (reference sequence). With 5 bases clipped from V and 0 bases from J, the junction kept 7 bases outside the gene matches.

This clone has just a few counts. The chain uses TRBV10-2 and TRBJ2-1; TRBD2 aligns across 12 bases. V shed 0 bases, J shed 8 bases, and the junction held 11 bases outside the gene matches. The length of the CDR3 is 18 residues. Germline V lookup: CDR1 WSHSY, CDR2 SAAADI. The CDR3 loop reads CASSESQLAGGVRDEQFF. Written as DNA, the CDR3 is TGCGCCAGCAGTGAGTCCCAACTAGCGGGAGGAGTTCGGGATGAGCAGTTCTTC.

This clone was seen once. The V and J genes are TRBV27 and TRBJ2-3; 10 bases are shared with TRBD2. Germline assignment: CDR1 MNHEY and CDR2 SMNVEV (reference sequence). The CDR3 length is 16 residues. Trimming took 5 bases from V and 6 from J; bases not matched to a gene: 11. CDR3 residues: CASSPRSGGAGDTQYF. As DNA, the CDR3 is TGTGCCAGCAGTCCGCGCAGCGGGGGGGCCGGGGATACGCAGTATTTT.

This clone came up once. The chain joins TRBV7-9 to TRBJ1-5; 7 bases align to TRBD1. Germline trimming cut 1 base from V and 5 bases from J; bases unmatched to any gene: 14. The germline V gene encodes CDR1 SEHNR and CDR2 FQNEAQ (reference sequence). CDR3 length: 18 residues. CDR3 protein: CASSLVLEYRGNHQPQHF. The CDR3 DNA is TGTGCCAGCAGCTTAGTATTGGAGTACAGGGGTAATCATCAGCCCCAGCATTTT.

J is TRBJ2-7 and V is TRBV10-3; 8 nucleotides line up with TRBD1. Trimming cost V 4 bases and J 2 bases; bases outside gene matches: 13. The CDR3 is 17 residues long. Germline CDR1 ENHRY, CDR2 SYGVKD. CDR3 loop: CAISVLGGAGGTYEQYF. The CDR3 DNA sequence: TGTGCCATCAGTGTTTTAGGTGGGGCAGGGGGCACCTACGAGCAGTACTTC.